One sample yielded the 5 T cell receptor beta chains listed below, sequenced in a study of cytomegalovirus exposure and HLA in healthy donors. The PCR used 60 Vbeta and 13 Jbeta primers. Assay used: immunoSEQ multiplex PCR; TCRdb lists only in-frame clones, some missing. The sample includes 150,000 to 200,000 clones, roughly 85% of them seen just once. The specimen sequenced was PBMCs. Source of these receptors: a male donor in good health and CMV-seronegative.

V and J are TRBV28 and TRBJ1-2; TRBD1 aligns across 7 bases. This CDR3 has 15 residues. Trimming removed 4 bases from V and 3 bases from J; junction bases left unmatched: 8. CDR1 and CDR2 from the germline V gene are MDHEN and SYDVKM. The CDR3 DNA reads as TGTGCCAGCAGTTCCACAGGGGCGCAGGACTATGGCTACACCTTC. As protein: CASSSTGAQDYGYTF.

The chain uses TRBV23-1 and TRBJ2-5; 8 bases fit TRBD2. TRBV23-1 is labeled an ORF, and its function is uncertain. J gave up 4 bases and V 0 bases, and 22 bases lay outside the gene matches. The CDR3 spans 21 residues. The CDR3 reads CASSQSAPLRRTIAGSETQYF. The CDR3 bases are TGCGCCAGCAGTCAATCCGCCCCCCTGAGGCGGACCATAGCGGGGTCAGAGACCCAGTACTTC.

This clone was picked up one time. This sequence joins TRBV5-4 and TRBJ1-6, with TRBD1 matching over 7 bases. The CDR3 consists of 13 residues. V lost 2 bases to trimming and J lost 8 bases; unmatched junction nucleotides: 1. Germline values: CDR1 SGHNT, CDR2 YYREEE (reference sequence). CDR3 region: CASSFTGDSPLHF. In DNA, the CDR3 is TGTGCCAGCAGCTTTACAGGGGATTCACCCCTCCACTTT. The variable domain in full, completed from reference TRBV5-4 and TRBJ1-6, reads ETGVTQSPTHLIKTRGQQVTLRCSSQSGHNTVSWYQQALGQGPQFIFQYYREEENGRGNFPPRFSGLQFPNYSSELNVNALELDDSALYLCASSFTGDSPLHFGNGTRLTVT.

The chain has TRBV7-9 and TRBJ1-1, with 7 bases that match TRBD1. The CDR3 consists of 14 residues. Germline CDR1 is SEHNR and CDR2 is FQNEAQ (reference sequence). After removal of 2 bases from V and 11 bases from J, the junction contained 11 bases not matched to a gene. CDR3 coding DNA: TGTGCCAGCAGCTTATGGGGCCGGGACAGTACGGCTTTCTTT. It translates to CASSLWGRDSTAFF. The entire variable domain, with the rest obtained from reference TRBV7-9 and TRBJ1-1, is as follows: DTGVSQNPRHKITKRGQNVTFRCDPISEHNRLYWYRQTLGQGPEFLTYFQNEAQLEKSRLLSDRFSAERPKGSFSTLEIQRTEQGDSAMYLCASSLWGRDSTAFFGQGTRLTVV.

This chain joins TRBV5-1 and TRBJ1-2; no clear D. The germline V gene encodes CDR1 SGHRS and CDR2 YFSETQ. Trimming pared 3 bases from V and 8 bases from J, leaving 14 bases between. The CDR3 covers 13 residues. CDR3 sequence: CASSSSVAVGYTF. The CDR3 nucleotides read TGCGCCAGCAGCTCCTCAGTCGCGGTCGGCTACACCTTC.